The following is a T cell receptor beta chain sequence with its context. Its antigen is still unknown. Generated by immunoSEQ multiplex PCR, the TCRdb table keeps only in-frame clones and is missing some. The sample contains 100,000 to 150,000 clones, approximately 87% of which appear only once. These data originate in a study of cytomegalovirus exposure and HLA in healthy donors. As for the study in general: The roughly 130 validation repertoires used the same platform as the 550 to 750 first-cohort repertoires, a later analysis reported.

Between the trimmed V and J ends, which lost 3 bases and 4 bases, there was a span of 7 bases. CDR3 length equals 11 residues. Germline CDR1 and CDR2: DFQATT and SNEGSKA (reference sequence). Regarding the study as a whole: Most observed TCR sequences were rare, whereas some public TCRs were detected in many donors.

Sequencing was carried out using PBMCs. The V and J genes are TRBV20-1 and TRBJ2-7; D unclear. This TCR was sampled from a woman aged 25 to 45 in good health and CMV-seronegative. The CDR3 loop reads CSARRSYEQYF. In DNA form, the CDR3 reads TGCAGTGCTAGGAGGAGTTACGAGCAGTACTTC.